Shown below are 28 T cell receptor beta chains from a single sample sequenced in a study of cytomegalovirus exposure and HLA in healthy donors. It was with 60 Vbeta and 13 Jbeta primers that the PCR ran. Only in-frame clones appear in the TCRdb table, and some are missing; sequencing was by immunoSEQ multiplex PCR. The sample consists of more than 95,000 clones, approximately 80% of them appearing once. The sequencing input was PBMCs. The receptors stem from a man aged 40-50 years in good health and CMV-seronegative.

J is TRBJ2-3 and V is TRBV7-8, with D unresolved. Germline CDR1 SGHVS, CDR2 FQNEAQ. The germline V and J ends were trimmed by 0 bases and 2 bases, with 3 bases remaining between them. The CDR3 has 13 amino acids. The CDR3: CASSLAHTDTQYF. The CDR3 bases are TGTGCCAGCAGCTTAGCCCACACAGATACGCAGTATTTT.

The rearrangement uses TRBV4-2 and TRBJ1-1; unclear D gene. Germline CDR1 LGHNA, CDR2 YNFKEQ. The CDR3 length is 14 residues. The germline V and J ends were trimmed by 1 base and 11 bases, with 17 bases remaining between them. Here the CDR3 reads CASSQGKSERGAFF. Written as DNA, the CDR3 is TGTGCCAGCAGCCAAGGAAAATCCGAAAGAGGTGCTTTCTTT.

The rearrangement links TRBV7-9 to TRBJ1-1; D remains ambiguous. This CDR3 is built from 13 residues. Germline V gene lookup returns CDR1 SEHNR and CDR2 FQNEAQ (reference sequence). The V gene lost 7 bases and the J gene lost 2 bases, with 11 bases spanning the gap. The CDR3 region has the DNA TGTGCCAGCATCGCGGGATATAACACTGAAGCTTTCTTT. Translated, it gives CASIAGYNTEAFF.

The CDR3 spells CASSEVGPRDEQYF. In DNA form, the CDR3 reads TGTGCCAGTAGCGAAGTTGGTCCCCGCGACGAGCAGTACTTC. The chain combines TRBV19 with TRBJ2-7; D remains ambiguous. Trimming shortened V by 6 bases and J by 5 bases, and 17 bases separated the two germline ends. The germline CDR1 and CDR2 sequences are LNHDA and SQIVND (reference sequence). The CDR3 is made up of 14 amino acids.

The chain recombines TRBV7-6 with TRBJ2-5; D is undetermined. Germline CDR1 is SGHVS and CDR2 is FNYEAQ. This CDR3 is built from 14 residues. Trimming cost V 5 bases and J 5 bases, with 15 bases left between them. DNA for the CDR3: TGTGCCAGCAGCCAGCGCTGGATCGGGGAGACCCAGTACTTC. Translation: CASSQRWIGETQYF.

This rearrangement joins TRBV19 to TRBJ1-1; tentatively, D is TRBD1 (5 bases). The CDR3 totals 14 residues. In germline, CDR1 is LNHDA, CDR2 SQIVND (reference sequence). Trimming cost V 9 bases and J 5 bases, with 19 bases left between them. Written as DNA, the CDR3 is TGTGCCAGCTTGGCGGCAGGGTTGGGAACTGAAGCTTTCTTT. Protein product: CASLAAGLGTEAFF.

As regards this clone: One end of the junction varies from germline; a read error may be responsible. The chain links TRBV11-2 to TRBJ1-2; D perhaps matches TRBD1 (6 bases). The germline V gene encodes CDR1 SGHAT and CDR2 FQNNGV. The CDR3 contains 11 residues. The CDR3 sequence: CASSEPDRLSF. Here the CDR3 DNA reads TGTGCCAGCAGCGAACCGGACAGACTCTCCTTC.

This chain uses TRBV11-2 with TRBJ2-5; a weak D match, TRBD1 (5 bases). The CDR3 length is 17 residues. Trimming cost V 1 base and J 1 base, with 16 bases left between them. Per the germline V gene, CDR1 is SGHAT and CDR2 is FQNNGV. The CDR3 is CASSLGRITGIQETQYF. Here the CDR3 DNA reads TGTGCCAGCAGCTTAGGGCGGATTACAGGTATCCAAGAGACCCAGTACTTC.

The chain employs TRBV19 and TRBJ2-7; a weak D match, TRBD2 (6 bases). This CDR3 has 15 amino acids. Germline assignment: CDR1 LNHDA and CDR2 SQIVND (reference sequence). The V end lost 3 bases, the J end lost 3 bases, and 15 bases lay between the germline ends. DNA for the CDR3: TGTGCCAGTAGTATGGGCGGGGCGACCTTCTACGAGCAGTACTTC. Translated: CASSMGGATFYEQYF.

The chain combines TRBV6-5 with TRBJ1-4, with D possibly matching TRBD1 (6 bases). Germline V lookup: CDR1 MNHEY, CDR2 SVGAGI. The CDR3 is 14 residues long. V lost 9 bases to trimming and J lost 6 bases, with 17 bases between them. CDR3 in DNA: TGTGCCAGTGGTACAGGGCAATTTGATGAAAAACTGTTTTTT. It encodes CASGTGQFDEKLFF.

This chain uses TRBV18 with TRBJ2-5; 8 bases match TRBD2. The end of the DNA aligns better with TRBJ2-7, so the J call may be wrong. Germline V CDR1 and CDR2: KGHSH, LQKENI. CDR3 length: 16 residues. CDR3 bases: TGTGCCAGCTCACCAATTCGGGCGGGGGGATCTGGCGAGCAGTACTTC. Protein product: CASSPIRAGGSGEQYF.

The chain joins TRBV27 to TRBJ1-1; D might be TRBD1 (6 bases). CDR3 length: 14 residues. The V gene lost 2 bases and the J gene lost 5 bases, with 12 bases spanning the gap. Germline V CDR1 and CDR2: MNHEY, SMNVEV (reference sequence). The CDR3 loop is CASSLMPGETEAFF. CDR3 DNA sequence: TGTGCCAGCAGTTTAATGCCAGGGGAGACTGAAGCTTTCTTT.

Note on this clone: At one boundary the junction diverges from the germline segment, which might be a read error. The chain combines TRBV7-7 with TRBJ2-1; TRBD2 matches 13 bases. The germline gives CDR1 SSHAT, CDR2 FNYEAQ (reference sequence). CDR3 length: 18 residues. The CDR3 region is CASSARTSGGPHYNEQFF. CDR3 sequence (DNA): TGTGCTAGCAGCGCTAGGACTAGCGGGGGACCTCATTACAATGAGCAGTTCTTC. The full variable domain, with the rest looked up from reference TRBV7-7 and TRBJ2-1, is GAGVSQSPRYKVTKRGQDVTLRCDPISSHATLYWYQQALGQGPEFLTYFNYEAQPDKSGLPSDRFSAERPEGSISTLTIQRTEQRDSAMYRCASSARTSGGPHYNEQFFGPGTRLTVL.

This clone came up once. For the CDR3, the DNA is TGTGCCAGTGGAATGGGACTCCGCTCTGGGGCCAACGTCCTGACTTTC. It codes for CASGMGLRSGANVLTF. The chain employs TRBV19 and TRBJ2-6; D possibly corresponds to TRBD2 (6 bases). Between the trimmed V and J ends, which lost 8 bases and 0 bases, there was a span of 14 bases. The CDR3 loop spans 16 amino acids. Germline assignment: CDR1 LNHDA and CDR2 SQIVND (reference sequence).

This clone was found a few times. This chain's CDR3 is CASSSRTTGGTEAFF. The CDR3 DNA follows: TGTGCCAGCAGTTCCCGGACGACAGGGGGCACTGAAGCTTTCTTT. The J gene is TRBJ1-1, the V gene TRBV6-6, with 9 bases fitting TRBD1. The CDR3 extends over 15 amino acids. Germline trimming cut 4 bases from V and 4 bases from J; bases unmatched to any gene: 7. In germline, CDR1 is MNHNY, CDR2 SVGAGI (reference sequence).

The rearrangement uses TRBV7-6 and TRBJ2-1, with 8 bases matching TRBD1. The germline CDR1 and CDR2 sequences are SGHVS and FNYEAQ. V lost 5 bases and J lost 6; bases outside the gene matches: 18. This CDR3 spans 18 amino acids. This CDR3 reads CASSPWGGLQGEFNEQFF. The CDR3 DNA reads TGTGCCAGCAGCCCGTGGGGTGGTTTACAGGGGGAGTTCAATGAGCAGTTCTTC.

The chain joins TRBV15 to TRBJ2-4; D remains unclear. Germline CDR1 and CDR2: LNHNV and YYDKDF (reference sequence). This CDR3 is 13 amino acids long. V was shortened by 1 base and J by 15 bases, with 16 bases between the two germline ends. The CDR3 here is CATSRGGTISRYF. In DNA, the CDR3 is TGTGCCACCAGCAGAGGAGGAACAATCAGCAGGTACTTC.

The chain combines TRBV7-3 with TRBJ2-3; the D is unclear. Per germline, CDR1 SGHTA and CDR2 FQGTGA. The V gene lost 4 bases and the J gene lost 4 bases, with 9 bases spanning the gap. The length of the CDR3 is 13 residues. The DNA of the CDR3 is TGTGCCAGCAGCTCGGTCCCCGCAGATACGCAGTATTTT. Protein product: CASSSVPADTQYF.

The CDR3 DNA is TGTGCCATCAGTGCGACTAGCTACAATGAGCAGTTCTTC. It encodes CAISATSYNEQFF. The gene calls are TRBV10-3 and TRBJ2-1; the D gene is possibly TRBD2 (6 bases). In germline, CDR1 is ENHRY, CDR2 SYGVKD. The V end lost 4 bases, the J end lost 3 bases, and 7 bases lay between the germline ends. The CDR3 has 13 amino acids.

This clone has only one observation. J is TRBJ1-4 and V is TRBV19, with a possible D match to TRBD1 (5 bases). The germline CDR1 and CDR2 sequences are LNHDA and SQIVND (reference sequence). Trimming pared 3 bases from V and 11 bases from J, leaving 16 bases between. The CDR3 spans 14 residues. The DNA for the CDR3 is TGTGCCAGTAGTATGGGACTCCTCGAAGGGAAACTGTTTTTT. The encoded protein is CASSMGLLEGKLFF.

CDR3 amino acids: CSFERDYRGETQYF. DNA of the CDR3: TGCAGCTTCGAGCGGGACTATCGAGGGGAGACCCAGTACTTC. The genes are TRBV29-1 and TRBJ2-5, with TRBD2 matching 7 bases. This CDR3 is 14 amino acids long. After removal of 8 bases from V and 5 bases from J, the junction contained 14 bases not matched to a gene. In germline, CDR1 is SQVTM, CDR2 ANQGSEA.

This clone appeared a single time. V and J are TRBV4-1 and TRBJ2-3; TRBD2 is a possible D gene (5 bases). The V and J ends lost 2 bases and 5 bases respectively, with 14 bases between them. This CDR3 region has 15 residues. Per the germline V gene, CDR1 is MGHRA and CDR2 is YSYEKL. The chain's CDR3 is CASSQTVRTGDTQYF. The CDR3 DNA follows: TGCGCCAGCAGCCAAACCGTACGGACTGGAGATACGCAGTATTTT.

V gene TRBV4-1 combines with J gene TRBJ2-7; TRBD1 is a possible D gene (6 bases). CDR3 length equals 17 residues. The V gene lost 0 bases and the J gene lost 5 bases, with 20 bases spanning the gap. Germline V lookup: CDR1 MGHRA, CDR2 YSYEKL. The CDR3 loop reads CASSQDGGHPGLDEQYF. DNA for the CDR3: TGCGCCAGCAGCCAAGATGGGGGACATCCCGGTCTCGACGAGCAGTACTTC.

The chain employs TRBV7-2 and TRBJ2-1; TRBD2 aligns across 7 bases. This CDR3 is 13 amino acids long. With V trimmed by 2 bases and J by 8 bases, 3 bases remained unmatched. CDR1 is SGHTA and CDR2 is FQGNSA in the germline V gene. CDR3 DNA: TGTGCCAGCAGCTTAACAGCGGGGTATGAGCAGTTCTTC. Translation: CASSLTAGYEQFF.

This chain connects TRBV18 to TRBJ1-6, with 7 bases lining up with TRBD1. Trimming cost V 6 bases and J 8 bases; bases outside gene matches: 7. The CDR3 has 14 amino acids. In germline, CDR1 is KGHSH, CDR2 LQKENI. The CDR3 bases are TGTGCCAGCTCTCCCGACAGGGAGTATTCACCCCTCCACTTT. The encoded protein is CASSPDREYSPLHF.

On this clone itself: The germline gene is not matched at one end of the junction; a read error may be the cause. The chain combines TRBV7-9 with TRBJ2-7; possibly TRBD2 for D (5 bases). CDR1 is SEHNR and CDR2 is FQNEAQ in the germline V gene (reference sequence). The CDR3 has 15 residues. In DNA form, the CDR3 reads TGTTCCAGCAGCCCACCCCGGATGGGAGTCTACGAGCAGTACTTC. Encoded protein: CSSSPPRMGVYEQYF.

As to this clone: Within the sample, other DNA sequences also encode this same CDR3. This chain links TRBV4-3 with TRBJ2-7; unclear D gene. V was trimmed by 0 bases and J by 2 bases, leaving 8 bases between them. Germline CDR1 reads LGHNA; CDR2 reads YSLEER. CDR3 length: 14 amino acids. The CDR3 DNA is TGCGCCAGCAGCCAAGATCGCGGCACCTACGAGCAGTACTTC. Protein sequence: CASSQDRGTYEQYF.

The V gene is TRBV7-7, the J gene TRBJ2-7; D may be TRBD2 (5 bases). The germline V gene encodes CDR1 SSHAT and CDR2 FNYEAQ (reference sequence). This CDR3 is 14 amino acids long. Trimming took off 5 bases at V and 1 base at J, with 12 bases between the two ends. CDR3 residues: CASSPTEGSYEQYF. CDR3 nucleotide sequence: TGTGCCAGCAGCCCCACAGAGGGATCCTACGAGCAGTACTTC.